The clone carrying this T cell receptor beta chain was seen a single time. This specimen comes from a study of blood T cell repertoires in COVID-19. Data came from immunoSEQ multiplex PCR; TCRdb stores just in-frame clones and leaves some out. This table has approximately 150,000 clones, around 84% appearing once. The receptor comes from a woman over 75 with acute or convalescent COVID-19. Sequences were obtained from peripheral blood.

The CDR3 coding sequence is TGTGCCAGCAACACACAGGGGAACTATGGCTACACCTTC. This gives the protein CASNTQGNYGYTF. V and J are TRBV9 and TRBJ1-2; 7 bases are a match to TRBD1. This CDR3 comprises 13 residues. The V gene end was trimmed by 6 bases and the J gene end by 2 bases; junction bases not matched to a gene: 4. Per germline, CDR1 SGDLS and CDR2 YYNGEE.